Reported below is one TCR beta chain. The antigen remains undetermined. 60 Vbeta and 13 Jbeta primers were used in PCR. The assay was immunoSEQ multiplex PCR, and TCRdb's table has in-frame clones only and misses some. Of about 140,000 clones in the sample, around 80% are singletons; the top ten hold 1.4% to 1.5%. This sample was included in a study of cytomegalovirus exposure and HLA in healthy donors. Whole-study findings and limits: Researchers had no immune exposure information except CMV serostatus available.

Material for sequencing was PBMCs. The sequence was collected from a young man in good health and CMV-seropositive.

CDR3 sequence (DNA): TGTGCCAGTAGTATCGGAGGCTTTAGGCAGCCCCAGCATTTT. Translated, it gives CASSIGGFRQPQHF. V usage is TRBV19 and J usage is TRBJ1-5; D is undetermined. Per the germline V gene, CDR1 is LNHDA and CDR2 is SQIVND (reference sequence). Trimming took off 3 bases at V and 7 bases at J, with 13 bases between the two ends. This CDR3 contains 14 residues.